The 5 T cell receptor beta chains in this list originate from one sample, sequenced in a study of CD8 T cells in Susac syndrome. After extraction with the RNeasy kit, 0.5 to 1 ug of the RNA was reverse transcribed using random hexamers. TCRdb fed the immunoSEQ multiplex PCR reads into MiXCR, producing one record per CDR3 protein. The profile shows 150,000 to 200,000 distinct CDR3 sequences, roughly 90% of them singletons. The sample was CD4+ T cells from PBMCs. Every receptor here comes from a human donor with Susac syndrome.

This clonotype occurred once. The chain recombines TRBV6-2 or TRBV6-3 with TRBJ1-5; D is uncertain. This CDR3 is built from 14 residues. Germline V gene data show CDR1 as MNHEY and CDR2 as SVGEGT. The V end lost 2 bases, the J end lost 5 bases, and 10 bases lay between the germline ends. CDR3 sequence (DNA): TGTGCCAGCAGTTACAACTGGATTGATCAGCCCCAGCATTTT. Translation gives CASSYNWIDQPQHF.

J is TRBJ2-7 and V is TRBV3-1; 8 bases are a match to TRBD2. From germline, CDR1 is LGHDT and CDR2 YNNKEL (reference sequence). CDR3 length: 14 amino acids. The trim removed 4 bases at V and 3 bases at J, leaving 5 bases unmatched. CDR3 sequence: CASSRAGVGYEQYF. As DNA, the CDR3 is TGTGCCAGCAGCCGAGCGGGAGTTGGCTACGAGCAGTACTTC.

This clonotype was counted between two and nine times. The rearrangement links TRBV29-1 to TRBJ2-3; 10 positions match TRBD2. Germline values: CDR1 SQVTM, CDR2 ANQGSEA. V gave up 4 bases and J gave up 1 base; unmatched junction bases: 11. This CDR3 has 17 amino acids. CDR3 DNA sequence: TGCAGCGTTGTAAGCGGGAGGGCCCTCCAGGGCACAGATACGCAGTATTTT. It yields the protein CSVVSGRALQGTDTQYF.

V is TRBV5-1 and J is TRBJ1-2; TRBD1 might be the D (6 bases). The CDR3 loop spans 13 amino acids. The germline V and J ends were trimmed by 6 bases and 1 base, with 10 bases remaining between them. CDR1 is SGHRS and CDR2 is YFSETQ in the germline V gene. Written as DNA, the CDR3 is TGCGCCAGCACCAAGGACAGTAACTATGGCTACACCTTC. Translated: CASTKDSNYGYTF.

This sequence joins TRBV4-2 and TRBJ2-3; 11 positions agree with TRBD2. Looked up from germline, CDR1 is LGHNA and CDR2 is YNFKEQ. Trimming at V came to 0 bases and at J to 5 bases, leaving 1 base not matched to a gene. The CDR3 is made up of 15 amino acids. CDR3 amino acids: CASSQETSGRDTQYF. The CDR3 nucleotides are TGTGCCAGCAGCCAAGAAACTAGCGGGAGAGATACGCAGTATTTT.